This TCR beta chain was sequenced in a study of T cell responses to AZD1222 COVID-19 vaccine. In regard to this clone: Its specificity is unknown.

Study conclusions and caveats: Increased Spike-specific TCR breadth and depth were observed after two AZD1222 doses. Clonal diversity may have been underestimated in mostly white British donors.

Method: immunoSEQ multiplex PCR; TCRdb's copy keeps in-frame clones and lacks some. The sample lists 140,000 to 150,000 clones, 80% to 90% occurring once. Germline loops: CDR1 MNHEY, CDR2 SVGAGI. The CDR3 loop spans 13 amino acids. The ends were cut back, 5 bases at V and 8 bases at J, with 15 bases in the middle. The chain recombines TRBV6-5 with TRBJ1-2, with a possible D match to TRBD1 (6 bases). The receptor comes from an adult in good health. Here the sequenced sample was peripheral blood, taken on day 0 of AZD1222 vaccination. The CDR3 bases are TGTGCCAGCAGTCAGCAGGGGAGTTACGGCTACACCTTC. It encodes CASSQQGSYGYTF.